The subject of this entry is one T cell receptor (beta chain). Its antigen is unidentified. V shed 5 bases and J shed 6 bases, with 16 bases lying between them. Germline assignment: CDR1 MNHNS and CDR2 SASEGT. CDR3 length equals 14 residues. The sample belongs to a study of Graves' ophthalmopathy and Graves' hyperthyroidism. RNA transcripts were the template, and TCR beta CDR3 regions were amplified from them. The authors performed first-round RT-PCR with HTBI primers and then a second-round multiplex PCR. TCRdb re-derived calls from the multiplex PCR reads in MiXCR, one entry per CDR3 protein. The table shows about half a million distinct CDR3 sequences, with roughly 14% occurring only once. Study findings and constraints: The 13-signature model separated ophthalmopathy from stable hyperthyroidism at 85% to 90% sensitivity and approximately 79% specificity. With a specificity of around 77% and a sensitivity of 70.59%, the model predicted ophthalmopathy progression.

Presentation of ophthalmopathy in the donors involved moderate-to-severe activity, CAS ≥3, NOSPECS ≥4 and a duration under 3 months. Sequenced sample: blood. The rearrangement links TRBV6-1 to TRBJ1-2; D not certain. The clonotype originates from a woman aged 30 to 39 with Graves' ophthalmopathy. The CDR3: CASSPDPGRHGYTF. As DNA, the CDR3 is TGTGCCAGCAGTCCCGACCCCGGCCGCCATGGCTACACCTTC.